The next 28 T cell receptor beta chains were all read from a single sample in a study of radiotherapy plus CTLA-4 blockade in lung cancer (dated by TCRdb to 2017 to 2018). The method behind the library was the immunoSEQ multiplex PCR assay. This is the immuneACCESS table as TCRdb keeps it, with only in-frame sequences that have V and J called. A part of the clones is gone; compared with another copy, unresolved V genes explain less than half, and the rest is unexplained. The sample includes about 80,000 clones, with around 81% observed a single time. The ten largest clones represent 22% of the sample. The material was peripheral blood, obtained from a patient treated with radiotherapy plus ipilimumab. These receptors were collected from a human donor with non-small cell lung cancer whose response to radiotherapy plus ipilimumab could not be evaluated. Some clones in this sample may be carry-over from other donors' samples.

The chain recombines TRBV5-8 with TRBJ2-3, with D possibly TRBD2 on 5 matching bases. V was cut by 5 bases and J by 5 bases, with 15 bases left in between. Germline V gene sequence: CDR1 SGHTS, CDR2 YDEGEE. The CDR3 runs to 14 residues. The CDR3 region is CASSFRGRQDTQYF. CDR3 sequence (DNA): TGTGCCAGCAGTTTCCGGGGAAGACAAGATACGCAGTATTTT.

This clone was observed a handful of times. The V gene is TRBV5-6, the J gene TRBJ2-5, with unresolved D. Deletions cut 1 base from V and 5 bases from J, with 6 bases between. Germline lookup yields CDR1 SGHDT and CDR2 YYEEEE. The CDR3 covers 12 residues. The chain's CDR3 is CASSLFAETQYF. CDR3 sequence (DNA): TGTGCCAGCAGCTTGTTCGCGGAGACCCAGTACTTC.

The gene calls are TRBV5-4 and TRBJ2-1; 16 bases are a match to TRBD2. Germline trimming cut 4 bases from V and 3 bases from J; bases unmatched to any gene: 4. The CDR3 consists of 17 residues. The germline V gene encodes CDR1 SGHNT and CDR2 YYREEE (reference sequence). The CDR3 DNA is TGTGCCAGCAGCGCCGGGACTAGCGGGGGGGTCTACAATGAGCAGTTCTTC. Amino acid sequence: CASSAGTSGGVYNEQFF.

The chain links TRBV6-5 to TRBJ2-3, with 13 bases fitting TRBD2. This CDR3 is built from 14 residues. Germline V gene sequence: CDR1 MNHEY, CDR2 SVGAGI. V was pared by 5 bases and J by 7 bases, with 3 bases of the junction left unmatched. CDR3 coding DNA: TGTGCCAGCAGTGTGGGACTAGCGGGGAATACGCAGTATTTT. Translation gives CASSVGLAGNTQYF.

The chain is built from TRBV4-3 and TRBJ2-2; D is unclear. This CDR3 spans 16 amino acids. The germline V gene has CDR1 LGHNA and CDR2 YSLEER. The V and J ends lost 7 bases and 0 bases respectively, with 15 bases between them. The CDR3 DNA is TGCGCCAGCACCCCCTCGGTGGGCCCGAACACCGGGGAGCTGTTTTTT. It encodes CASTPSVGPNTGELFF.

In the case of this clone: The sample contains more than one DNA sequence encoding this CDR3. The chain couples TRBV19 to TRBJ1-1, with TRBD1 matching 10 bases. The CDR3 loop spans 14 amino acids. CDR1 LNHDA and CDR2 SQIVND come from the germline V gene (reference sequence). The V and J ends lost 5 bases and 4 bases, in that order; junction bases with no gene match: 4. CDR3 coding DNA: TGTGCCAGTAGTTCCGGGACAGGGGCCACTGAAGCTTTCTTT. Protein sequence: CASSSGTGATEAFF.

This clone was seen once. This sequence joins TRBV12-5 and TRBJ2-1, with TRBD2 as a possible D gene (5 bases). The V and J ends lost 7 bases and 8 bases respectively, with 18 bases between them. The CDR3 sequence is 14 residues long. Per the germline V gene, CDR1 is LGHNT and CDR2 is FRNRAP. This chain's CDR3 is CASAPTPAGDEQFF. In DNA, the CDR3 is TGTGCTAGTGCCCCGACCCCGGCCGGGGATGAGCAGTTCTTC.

CDR3 bases: TGTGCCCTCTCCCCTAACAGCTACAATCAGCCCCAGCATTTT. It encodes CALSPNSYNQPQHF. The chain uses TRBV30 and TRBJ1-5; no reliable D call. CDR1 and CDR2 from the germline V gene are GTSNPN and SVGIG (reference sequence). Trimming removed 8 bases from V and 3 bases from J, with 17 bases in between. The CDR3 is 14 residues long. The whole variable domain, remainder taken from reference TRBV30 and TRBJ1-5, is SQTIHQWPATLVQPVGSPLSLECTVEGTSNPNLYWYRQAAGRGLQLLFYSVGIGQISSEVPQNLSASRPQDRQFILSSKKLLLSDSGFYLCALSPNSYNQPQHFGDGTRLSIL.

CDR3 sequence (DNA): TGTGCCAGCAGCTTACGGCAGGGGGCGGAAGCTTTCTTT. Amino acid sequence: CASSLRQGAEAFF. This chain uses TRBV7-2 with TRBJ1-1, with 8 bases lining up with TRBD1. V gave up 2 bases and J gave up 8 bases; unmatched junction bases: 4. Looked up from germline, CDR1 is SGHTA and CDR2 is FQGNSA. The CDR3 is 13 residues long.

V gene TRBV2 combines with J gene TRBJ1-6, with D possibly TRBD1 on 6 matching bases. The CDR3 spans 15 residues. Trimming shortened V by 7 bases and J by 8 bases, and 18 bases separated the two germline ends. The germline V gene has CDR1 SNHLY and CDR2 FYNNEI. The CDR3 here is CASTPWDTQDSPLHF. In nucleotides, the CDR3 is TGTGCCAGCACTCCCTGGGACACACAGGATTCACCCCTCCACTTT.

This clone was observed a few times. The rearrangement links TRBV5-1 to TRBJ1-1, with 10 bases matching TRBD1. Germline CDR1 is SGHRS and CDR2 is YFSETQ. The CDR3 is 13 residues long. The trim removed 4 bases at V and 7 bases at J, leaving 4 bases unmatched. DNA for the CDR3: TGCGCCAGCAGCGCGGGGGACAGGGGTGAAGCTTTCTTT. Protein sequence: CASSAGDRGEAFF.

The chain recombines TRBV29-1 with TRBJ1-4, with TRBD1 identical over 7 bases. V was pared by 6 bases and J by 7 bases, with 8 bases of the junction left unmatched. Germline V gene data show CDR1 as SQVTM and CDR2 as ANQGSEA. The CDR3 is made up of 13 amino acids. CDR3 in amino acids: CSVLGQSREKLFF. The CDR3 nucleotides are TGCAGCGTCCTGGGACAGAGCCGTGAAAAACTGTTTTTT.

The CDR3 loop is CASTQGANQPQHF. The CDR3 nucleotides are TGTGCCAGCACCCAGGGGGCCAATCAGCCCCAGCATTTT. J is TRBJ1-5 and V is TRBV7-2; TRBD1 matches at 8 bases. The CDR3 is 13 residues long. Germline V gene lookup returns CDR1 SGHTA and CDR2 FQGNSA. The J segment lost 3 bases and the V segment lost 7 bases, leaving 2 bases of the junction unmatched.

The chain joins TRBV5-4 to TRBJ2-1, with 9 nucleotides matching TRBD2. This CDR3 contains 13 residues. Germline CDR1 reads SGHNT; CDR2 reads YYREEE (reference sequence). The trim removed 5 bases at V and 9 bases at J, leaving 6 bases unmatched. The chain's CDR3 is CASRGGGAAEQFF. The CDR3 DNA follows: TGTGCCAGCAGAGGCGGGGGGGCCGCTGAGCAGTTCTTC.

Here the CDR3 reads CAISESGEGNSPLHF. The CDR3, as DNA: TGTGCCATCAGTGAGTCGGGAGAGGGAAATTCACCCCTCCACTTT. The V gene is TRBV10-3, the J gene TRBJ1-6; D remains ambiguous. CDR3 length: 15 amino acids. Germline CDR1 is ENHRY and CDR2 is SYGVKD. The V gene lost 0 bases and the J gene lost 7 bases, with 10 bases spanning the gap.

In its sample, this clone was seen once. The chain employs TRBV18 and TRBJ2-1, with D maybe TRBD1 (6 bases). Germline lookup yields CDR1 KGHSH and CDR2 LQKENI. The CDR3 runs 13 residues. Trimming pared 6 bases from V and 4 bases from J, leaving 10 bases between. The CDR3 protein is CASSPDRYNEQFF. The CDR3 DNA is TGTGCCAGCTCCCCGGACAGATACAATGAGCAGTTCTTC.

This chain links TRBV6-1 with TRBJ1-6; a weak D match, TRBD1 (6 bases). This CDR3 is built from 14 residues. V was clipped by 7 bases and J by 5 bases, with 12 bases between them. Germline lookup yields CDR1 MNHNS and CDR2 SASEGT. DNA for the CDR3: TGTGCCAGCACCGGACAGAGAAATAATTCACCCCTCCACTTT. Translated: CASTGQRNNSPLHF.

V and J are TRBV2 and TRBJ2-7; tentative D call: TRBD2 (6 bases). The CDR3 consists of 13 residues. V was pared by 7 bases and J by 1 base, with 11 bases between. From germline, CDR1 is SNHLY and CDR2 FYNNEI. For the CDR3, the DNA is TGTGCCAGCACCCGGGGACTTTCCTACGAGCAGTACTTC. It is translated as CASTRGLSYEQYF.

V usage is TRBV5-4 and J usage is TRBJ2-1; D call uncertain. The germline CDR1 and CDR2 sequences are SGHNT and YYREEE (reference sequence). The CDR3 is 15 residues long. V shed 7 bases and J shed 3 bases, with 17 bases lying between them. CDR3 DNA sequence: TGTGCCAGCTTCCACGGAACTACCGGCTACAATGAGCAGTTCTTC. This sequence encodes CASFHGTTGYNEQFF.

The CDR3 loop reads CASSGAGDLGETQYF. CDR3 nucleotide sequence: TGCGCCAGCAGCGGAGCAGGGGACCTCGGTGAGACCCAGTACTTC. The rearrangement links TRBV5-1 to TRBJ2-5; possibly TRBD1 for D (6 bases). Germline lookup yields CDR1 SGHRS and CDR2 YFSETQ. V lost 4 bases to trimming and J lost 5 bases, with 18 bases between them. The CDR3 is made up of 15 amino acids.

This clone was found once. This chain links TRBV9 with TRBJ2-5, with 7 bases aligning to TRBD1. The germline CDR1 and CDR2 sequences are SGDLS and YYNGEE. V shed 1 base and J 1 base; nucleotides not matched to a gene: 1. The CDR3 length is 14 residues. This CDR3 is CASSVRQGQETQYF. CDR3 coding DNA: TGTGCCAGCAGCGTAAGACAGGGCCAAGAGACCCAGTACTTC.

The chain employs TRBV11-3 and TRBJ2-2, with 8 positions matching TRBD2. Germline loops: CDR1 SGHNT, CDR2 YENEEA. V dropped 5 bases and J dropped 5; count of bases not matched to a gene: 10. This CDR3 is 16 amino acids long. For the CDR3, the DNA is TGTGCCAGCAGCGGCGGGACTAGTGCCGCAACCGGGGAGCTGTTTTTT. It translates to CASSGGTSAATGELFF. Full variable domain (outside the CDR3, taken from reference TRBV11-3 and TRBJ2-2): EAGVVQSPRYKIIEKKQPVAFWCNPISGHNTLYWYLQNLGQGPELLIRYENEEAVDDSQLPKDRFSAERLKGVDSTLKIQPAELGDSAVYLCASSGGTSAATGELFFGEGSRLTVL.

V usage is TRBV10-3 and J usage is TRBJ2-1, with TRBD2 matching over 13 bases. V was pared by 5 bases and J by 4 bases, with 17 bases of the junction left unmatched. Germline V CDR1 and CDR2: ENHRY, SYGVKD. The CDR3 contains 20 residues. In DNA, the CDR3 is TGTGCCATCAGTCCCCGACCCCCGACTAGCGGGGGGTTATATTACAATGAGCAGTTCTTC. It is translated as CAISPRPPTSGGLYYNEQFF.

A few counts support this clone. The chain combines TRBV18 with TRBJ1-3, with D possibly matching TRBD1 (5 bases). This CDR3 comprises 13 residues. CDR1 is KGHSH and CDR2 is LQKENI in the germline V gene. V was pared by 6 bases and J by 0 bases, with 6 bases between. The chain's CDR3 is CASSDSSGNTIYF. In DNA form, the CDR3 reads TGTGCCAGCTCCGACAGCTCTGGAAACACCATATATTTT.

The CDR3, as DNA: TGCGCCAGCAGCCACCGGCGGGACAGGGGACCCCGGGGCACCGGGGAGCTGTTTTTT. Protein: CASSHRRDRGPRGTGELFF. V is TRBV4-1 and J is TRBJ2-2; 10 bases line up with TRBD1. Germline-derived CDR1 and CDR2 are MGHRA and YSYEKL. The V segment lost 3 bases and the J segment 4 bases; nucleotides outside the gene matches: 14. CDR3 length: 19 residues.

CDR3 in amino acids: CASSLVGGYTEAFF. CDR3 in DNA: TGTGCCAGCAGCTTAGTAGGGGGATACACTGAAGCTTTCTTT. This chain joins TRBV11-1 and TRBJ1-1; perhaps TRBD1 as D (6 bases). The CDR3 extends over 14 amino acids. The germline V and J ends were trimmed by 1 base and 3 bases, with 9 bases remaining between them. The germline CDR1 and CDR2 sequences are SGHAT and FQDESV (reference sequence).

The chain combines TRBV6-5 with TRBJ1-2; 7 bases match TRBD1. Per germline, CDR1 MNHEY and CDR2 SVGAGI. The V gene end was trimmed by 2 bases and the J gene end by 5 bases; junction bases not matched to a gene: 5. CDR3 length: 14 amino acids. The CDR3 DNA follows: TGTGCCAGCAGTTACAGGGACAGAGGGTATGGCTACACCTTC. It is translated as CASSYRDRGYGYTF.

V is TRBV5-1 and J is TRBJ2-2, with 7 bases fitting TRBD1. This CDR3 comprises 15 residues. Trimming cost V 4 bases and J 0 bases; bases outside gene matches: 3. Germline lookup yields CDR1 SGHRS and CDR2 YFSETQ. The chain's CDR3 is CASSLGTANTGELFF. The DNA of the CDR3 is TGCGCCAGCAGCCTCGGGACAGCGAACACCGGGGAGCTGTTTTTT.